Sequencing of this TCR beta chain was carried out in a study of blood T cells in healthy people across ages. V was trimmed by 1 base and J by 7 bases, leaving 17 bases between them. The length of the CDR3 is 15 residues. The V gene's germline CDR1 is SGDLS and CDR2 YYNGEE. PCR was performed a second time for 7 to 11 cycles using a sample-barcoded 5' primer and a J-beta primer mix. Using its own MiXCR run on the 5' RACE reads, TCRdb lists one record per CDR3 protein. The table lists 750,000 to 950,000 distinct CDR3 sequences, 25% to 30% of them singletons. This clonotype was counted ten times or more. A further study also used this sample, focusing on T cells of mothers and their children.

The receptor comes from a middle-aged woman in good health. V usage is TRBV9 and J usage is TRBJ2-5; possible D gene TRBD2, 7 bases. What was sequenced was blood. The CDR3 loop reads CASSVPGGGGGTQYF. The CDR3 region has the DNA TGTGCCAGCAGCGTACCCGGAGGGGGGGGAGGGACCCAGTACTTC.